This TCR beta chain came from a study of response to subunit inactivated influenza vaccine. Overall study results and limits: Authors proposed each seasonal influenza vaccination draws in few new T cells.

TCRdb analysed the RT-PCR reads with MiXCR anew, one entry per CDR3 protein. Of 550,000 to 800,000 distinct CDR3 sequences detected, approximately 13% appear once; the ten largest clones hold 6% to 7%. About this clonotype: What it binds is not known.

The CDR3 extends over 16 amino acids. Germline CDR1 reads SGDLS; CDR2 reads YYNGEE. Trimming cost V 0 bases and J 0 bases, with 10 bases left between them. Sequenced here: PBMCs from blood, sampled 14 to 15 days before vaccination. The sequence came from a man in his fifties who received an inactivated influenza vaccine. J is TRBJ1-3 and V is TRBV9, with D perhaps matching TRBD1 (6 bases). The CDR3 nucleotides read TGTGCCAGCAGCGTAGCAGACAGGAGCTCTGGAAACACCATATATTTT. Its translation is CASSVADRSSGNTIYF.